The entry below describes one T cell receptor beta chain. What it binds is unknown. The data were taken from a study of CXCR3-negative and CXCR3-positive naive CD8 T cells. General study points: Hydrophobicity was higher for TRB CDR3s found in CXCR3-positive naive cells than in CXCR3-negative naive cells.

The TRB cDNA libraries were prepared by 5' RACE with UMI labels. TCRdb processed the 5' RACE reads again and assigns one entry to each CDR3 protein, with no DNA. This repertoire comprises under 110,000 distinct CDR3 sequences; its ten largest clones make up roughly 0.4%. Naive CD8+ T cells were CD45RO-CCR7+CD27+CD95-. The CDR3 spans 11 residues. The germline V gene has CDR1 WSHSY and CDR2 SAAADI. Sequencing input: naive CXCR3+ CD8+ T cells from blood. Subset meaning: CD45RO-CCR7+CD27+CD95- naive CD8+ T cells expressing CXCR3 (TNR3+). The chain couples TRBV10-2 to TRBJ1-2. This receptor was identified in a human donor in good health. Some clones in this sample may be carry-over from other donors' samples. CDR3 in amino acids: CASRGTYGYTF.